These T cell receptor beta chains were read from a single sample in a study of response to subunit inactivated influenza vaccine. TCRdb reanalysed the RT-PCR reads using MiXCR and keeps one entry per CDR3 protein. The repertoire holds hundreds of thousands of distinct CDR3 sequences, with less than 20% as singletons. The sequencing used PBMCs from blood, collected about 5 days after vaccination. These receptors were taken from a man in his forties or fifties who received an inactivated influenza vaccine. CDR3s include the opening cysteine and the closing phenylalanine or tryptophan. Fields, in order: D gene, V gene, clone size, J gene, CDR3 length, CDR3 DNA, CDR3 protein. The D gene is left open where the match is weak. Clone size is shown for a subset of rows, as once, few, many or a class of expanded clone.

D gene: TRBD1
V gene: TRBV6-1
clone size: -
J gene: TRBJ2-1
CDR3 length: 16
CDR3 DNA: TGTGCCAGCTTAAATGGGCCGGGACAGGGGGCTTGGGAGCAGTTCTTC
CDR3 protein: CASLNGPGQGAWEQFF

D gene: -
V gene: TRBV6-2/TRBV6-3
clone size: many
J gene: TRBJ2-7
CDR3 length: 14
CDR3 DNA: TGTGCCAGCAGTTACTCGTGGGGTGGTTACGAGCAGTACTTC
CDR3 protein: CASSYSWGGYEQYF

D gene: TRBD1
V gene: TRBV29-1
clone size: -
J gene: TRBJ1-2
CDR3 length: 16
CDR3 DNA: TGCAGCGTTGTGGGAGGTCGACAGGGGGCTAACTATGGCTACACCTTC
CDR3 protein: CSVVGGRQGANYGYTF

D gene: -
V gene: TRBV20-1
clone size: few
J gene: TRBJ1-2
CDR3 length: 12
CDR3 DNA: TGCAGTGCTAGACCAGGGAGCTATGGCTACACCTTC
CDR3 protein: CSARPGSYGYTF

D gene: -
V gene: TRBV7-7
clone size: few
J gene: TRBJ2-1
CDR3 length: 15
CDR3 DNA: TGTGCTAGCAGCCCATCGCGACAGGCAAACAATGAGCAGTTCTTC
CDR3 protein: CASSPSRQANNEQFF

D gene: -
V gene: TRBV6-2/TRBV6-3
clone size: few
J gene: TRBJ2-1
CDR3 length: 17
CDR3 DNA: TGTGCCAGCAGTTACTCGGACGCAGGAGTCCCCAACAATGAGCAGTTCTTC
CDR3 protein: CASSYSDAGVPNNEQFF

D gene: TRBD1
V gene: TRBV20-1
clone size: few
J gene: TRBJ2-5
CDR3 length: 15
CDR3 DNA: TGCAGTGCTAGACCGGACAGGGTTCATGGAGAGACCCAGTACTTC
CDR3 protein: CSARPDRVHGETQYF

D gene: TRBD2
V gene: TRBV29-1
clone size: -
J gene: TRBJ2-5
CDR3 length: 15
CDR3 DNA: TGCAGCGTTGAAAGGACTAGCGGGAGTGGAGAGACCCAGTACTTC
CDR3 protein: CSVERTSGSGETQYF

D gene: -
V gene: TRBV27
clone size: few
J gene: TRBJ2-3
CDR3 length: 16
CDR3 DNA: TGTGCCAGCAGTATTAAGGGGCGGTCTAGCACAGATACGCAGTATTTT
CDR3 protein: CASSIKGRSSTDTQYF

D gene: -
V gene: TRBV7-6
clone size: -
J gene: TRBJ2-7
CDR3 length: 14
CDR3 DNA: TGTGCCAGCAGCCTACGGACAGCAAACGACGAGCAGTGCTTC
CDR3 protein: CASSLRTANDEQCF

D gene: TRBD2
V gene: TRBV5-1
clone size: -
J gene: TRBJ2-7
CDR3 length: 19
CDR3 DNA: TGCGCCAGCAGCCCAAGAGGCACTAGCGGGAGGGGAAGTCGTGACGAGCAGTACTTC
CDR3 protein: CASSPRGTSGRGSRDEQYF

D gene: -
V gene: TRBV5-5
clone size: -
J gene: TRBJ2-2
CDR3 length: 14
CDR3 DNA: TGTGCCAGTTCGTGGGGTATGAACACCGGGGAGCTGTTTTTT
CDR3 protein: CASSWGMNTGELFF

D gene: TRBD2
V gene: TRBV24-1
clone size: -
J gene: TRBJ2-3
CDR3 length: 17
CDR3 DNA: TGTGCCACCAGTGATCCCGTCTTAGCGGGAGGAGCAGATACGCAGTATTTT
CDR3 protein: CATSDPVLAGGADTQYF

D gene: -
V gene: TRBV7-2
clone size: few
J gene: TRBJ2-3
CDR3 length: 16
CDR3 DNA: TGTGCCAGCAGCCGGTCTTCAGCGGCAGGAACAGATACGCAGTATTTT
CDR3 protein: CASSRSSAAGTDTQYF

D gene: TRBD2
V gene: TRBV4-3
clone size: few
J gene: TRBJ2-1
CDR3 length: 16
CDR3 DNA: TGCGCCAGCAGCCAAGCCTCTAGCGGGGGCTACAATGAGCAGTTCTTC
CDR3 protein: CASSQASSGGYNEQFF

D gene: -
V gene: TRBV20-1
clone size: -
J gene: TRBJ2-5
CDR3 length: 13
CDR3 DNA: TGCAGTGCCACCCCCACCTTGCAAGAGACCCAGTACTTC
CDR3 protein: CSATPTLQETQYF

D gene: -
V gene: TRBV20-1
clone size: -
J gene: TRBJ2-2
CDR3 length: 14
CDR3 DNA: TGCAGTGCTAGAGGCAACGGGGGTCCCGGGGAGCTGTTTTTT
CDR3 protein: CSARGNGGPGELFF

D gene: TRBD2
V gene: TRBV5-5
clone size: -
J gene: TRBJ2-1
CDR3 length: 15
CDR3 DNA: TGTGCCAGCAGCCTCGCTAGCGGGGGAAACAATGAGCAGTTCTTC
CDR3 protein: CASSLASGGNNEQFF

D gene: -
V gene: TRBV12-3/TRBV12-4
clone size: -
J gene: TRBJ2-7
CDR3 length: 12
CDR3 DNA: TGTGCCAGCAGTAACGGACAGTACGAGCAGTACTTC
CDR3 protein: CASSNGQYEQYF

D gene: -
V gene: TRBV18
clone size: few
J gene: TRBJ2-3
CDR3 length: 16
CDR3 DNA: TGTGCCAGCTCACCACCAAGCCGACCCAAGGGAGATACGCAGTATTTT
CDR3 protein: CASSPPSRPKGDTQYF

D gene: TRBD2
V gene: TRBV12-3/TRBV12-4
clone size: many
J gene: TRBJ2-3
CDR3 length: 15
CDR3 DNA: TGTGCCAGCAGTGCGGGGGACGGAAACATGGTTACGCAGTATTTT
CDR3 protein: CASSAGDGNMVTQYF

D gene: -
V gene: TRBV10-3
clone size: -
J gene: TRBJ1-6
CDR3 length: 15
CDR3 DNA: TGTGCCATCAGGGCCTCTGGACAGAATAATTCACCCCTCCACTTT
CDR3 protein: CAIRASGQNNSPLHF

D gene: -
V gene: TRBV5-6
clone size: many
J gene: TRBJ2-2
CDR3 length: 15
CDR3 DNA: TGTGCCAGCAGCTGGGACCCATCTACAACCGGGGAGCTGTTTTTT
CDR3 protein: CASSWDPSTTGELFF

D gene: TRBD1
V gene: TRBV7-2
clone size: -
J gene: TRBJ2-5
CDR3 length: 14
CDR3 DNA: TGTGCCAGCAGCTTACAGGGGGTGAGGGAGACCCAGTACTTC
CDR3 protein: CASSLQGVRETQYF

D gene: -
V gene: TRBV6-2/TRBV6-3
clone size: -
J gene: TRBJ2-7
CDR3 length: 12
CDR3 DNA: TGTGCCAGCAGTTCTCACCCTGGCGAGCAGTACTTC
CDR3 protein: CASSSHPGEQYF

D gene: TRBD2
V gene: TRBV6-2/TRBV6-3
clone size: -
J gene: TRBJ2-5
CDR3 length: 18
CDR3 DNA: TGTGCCAGCAGTTCCCCTCAGCGGAGCGGGGGGGCCCGAGAGACCCAGTACTTC
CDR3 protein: CASSSPQRSGGARETQYF

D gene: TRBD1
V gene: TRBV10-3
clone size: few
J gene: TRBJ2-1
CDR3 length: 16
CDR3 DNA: TGTGCCATCAGACCGGGACAGGGGAATCGTGACAATGAGCAGTTCTTC
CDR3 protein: CAIRPGQGNRDNEQFF

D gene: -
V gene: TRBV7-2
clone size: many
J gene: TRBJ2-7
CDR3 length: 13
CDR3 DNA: TGTGCCAGCAGCCTGGGGCTAGCTGGCGAGCAGTACTTC
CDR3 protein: CASSLGLAGEQYF

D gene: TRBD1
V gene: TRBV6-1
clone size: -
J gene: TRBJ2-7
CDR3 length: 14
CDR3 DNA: TGTGCCAGCAGCCGAGGGACAGGGGTTATCGAGCAGTACTTC
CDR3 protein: CASSRGTGVIEQYF

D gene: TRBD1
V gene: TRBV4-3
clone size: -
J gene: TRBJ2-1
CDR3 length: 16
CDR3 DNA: TGCGCCAGCAGCCAAGACTGGACAGGGGGCCGTAATGAGCAGTTCTTC
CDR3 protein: CASSQDWTGGRNEQFF

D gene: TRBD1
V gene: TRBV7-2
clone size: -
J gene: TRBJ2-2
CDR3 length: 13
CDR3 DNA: TGTGCCAGCAGACGACAGGGCGTCGGGGAGCTGTTTTTT
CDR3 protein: CASRRQGVGELFF

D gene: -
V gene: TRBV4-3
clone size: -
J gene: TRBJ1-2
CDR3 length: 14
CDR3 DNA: TGCGCCAGCAGCCAAGGGTGGAGGGACTATGGCTACACCTTC
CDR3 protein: CASSQGWRDYGYTF

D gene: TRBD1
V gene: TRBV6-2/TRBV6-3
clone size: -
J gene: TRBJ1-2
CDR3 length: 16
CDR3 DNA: TGTGCCAGCAGACGAACTCGGACAGGGGGCACCTATGGCTACACCTTC
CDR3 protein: CASRRTRTGGTYGYTF

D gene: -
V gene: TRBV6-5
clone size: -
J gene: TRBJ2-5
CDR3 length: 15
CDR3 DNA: TGTGCCAGCAGTTACCTGTCGGGGGGCCGGGAGACCCAGTACTTC
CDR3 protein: CASSYLSGGRETQYF

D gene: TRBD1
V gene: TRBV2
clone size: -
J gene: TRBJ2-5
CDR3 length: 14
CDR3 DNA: TGTGCCAGTGGCCGGGACAGAAACCAAGAGACCCAGTACTTC
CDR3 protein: CASGRDRNQETQYF

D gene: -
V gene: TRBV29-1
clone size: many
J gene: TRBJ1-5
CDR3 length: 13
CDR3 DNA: TGCAGCGTTGGCGACGGAACCCATCAGCCCCAGCATTTT
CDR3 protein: CSVGDGTHQPQHF

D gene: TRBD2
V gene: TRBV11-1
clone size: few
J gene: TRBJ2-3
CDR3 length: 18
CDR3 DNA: TGTGCCAGCAGTCAACTAGCGGGGGGGCCGGTTGGTCGCAATACGCAGTATTTT
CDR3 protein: CASSQLAGGPVGRNTQYF

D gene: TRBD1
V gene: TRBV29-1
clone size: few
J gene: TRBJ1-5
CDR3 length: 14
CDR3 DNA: TGCAGCGTGCGGACAGGGGGACGCAATCAGCCCCAGCATTTT
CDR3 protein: CSVRTGGRNQPQHF

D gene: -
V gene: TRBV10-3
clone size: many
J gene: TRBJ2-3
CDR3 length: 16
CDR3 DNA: TGTGCCATCAGCGATGGAACAGGGGAGGGCACAGATACGCAGTATTTT
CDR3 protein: CAISDGTGEGTDTQYF

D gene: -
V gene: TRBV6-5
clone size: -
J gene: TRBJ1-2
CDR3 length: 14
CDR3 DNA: TGTGCCAGCAGTTACGATGACAGAATGGGCGGCTACACCTTC
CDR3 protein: CASSYDDRMGGYTF

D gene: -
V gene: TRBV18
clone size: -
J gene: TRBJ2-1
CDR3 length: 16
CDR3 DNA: TGTGCCAGCTCACCACGTTCCGCGAGCTCCTACAATGAGCAGTTCTTC
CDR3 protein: CASSPRSASSYNEQFF

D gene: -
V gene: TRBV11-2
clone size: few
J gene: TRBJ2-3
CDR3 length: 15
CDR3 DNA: TGTGCCAGCAGCTTTGGGGGGTACTCGGCAGATACGCAGTATTTT
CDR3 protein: CASSFGGYSADTQYF

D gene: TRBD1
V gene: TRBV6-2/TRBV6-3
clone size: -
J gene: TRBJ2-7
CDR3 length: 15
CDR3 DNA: TGTGCCAGCAGTTACGAGGGGACAGGGACCTACGAGCAGTACTTC
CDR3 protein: CASSYEGTGTYEQYF